This TCR beta chain was obtained from a study of blood T cell repertoires in COVID-19. Study overall: COVID-19 samples collected from the United States, Italy and Spain covered acute and convalescent phases.

In the authors' workflow: Reference gene primer amplification gave estimated nucleated cell counts. Using immunoSEQ multiplex PCR, the repertoire was profiled, and TCRdb retains in-frame clones only, with some absent. V, J and clone size are those of that table, while D and trimming were read from the DNA. The repertoire holds roughly 200,000 clones, with around 90% as singletons. The source of this sequence is a man aged 35 to 55 with acute or convalescent COVID-19. Sequenced sample: peripheral blood.

The CDR3 coding sequence is TGTGCCAGCAGCTTGGGAGCGGGATTATTTAATGGCTACACCTTC. Its protein product is CASSLGAGLFNGYTF. The chain carries TRBV5-6 and TRBJ1-2; no clear D gene. The CDR3 has 15 amino acids. V shed 0 bases and J shed 6 bases, with 15 bases lying between them. Per the germline V gene, CDR1 is SGHDT and CDR2 is YYEEEE.